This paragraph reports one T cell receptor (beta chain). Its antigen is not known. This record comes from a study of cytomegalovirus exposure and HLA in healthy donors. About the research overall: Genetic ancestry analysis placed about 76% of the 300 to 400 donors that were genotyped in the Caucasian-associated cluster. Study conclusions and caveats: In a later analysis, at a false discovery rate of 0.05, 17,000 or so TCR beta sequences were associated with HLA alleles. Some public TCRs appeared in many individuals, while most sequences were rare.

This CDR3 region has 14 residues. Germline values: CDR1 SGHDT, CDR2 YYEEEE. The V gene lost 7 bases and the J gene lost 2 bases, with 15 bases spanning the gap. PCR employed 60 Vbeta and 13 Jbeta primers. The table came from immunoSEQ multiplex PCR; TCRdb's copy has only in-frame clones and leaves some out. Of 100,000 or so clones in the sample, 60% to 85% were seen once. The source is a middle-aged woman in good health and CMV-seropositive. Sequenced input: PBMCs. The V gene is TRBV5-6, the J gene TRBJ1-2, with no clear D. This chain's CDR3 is CASDFWEVNYGYTF. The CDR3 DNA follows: TGTGCCAGCGATTTTTGGGAGGTCAACTATGGCTACACCTTC.